Listed below are T cell receptor beta chains from one sample, sequenced in a study of shared clonotypes between healthy human individuals. Sequencing was performed with immunoSEQ multiplex PCR; in TCRdb, only in-frame clones are kept and a portion is missing. Of about 2.2 million clones in the sample, more than 85% are singletons; the top ten hold 1.5% to 2%. Sequencing was carried out using naive CD8+ T cells from PBMCs. The source is a man aged 18 to 35 in good health. Some clones in this sample may be carry-over from other donors' samples. Both conserved end residues are part of each CDR3. The D gene is left open where the match is weak. Only some rows state a clone size, as once, few, many or a class for expanded clones.

j_call: TRBJ1-1
clone_size: .
v_call: TRBV7-9
d_call: .
cdr3_nt: TGTGCCAGCAGCCCTAGCGGCAGAATGAACACTGAAGCTTTCTTT
cdr3_aa: CASSPSGRMNTEAFF

j_call: TRBJ1-5
clone_size: few
v_call: TRBV28
d_call: .
cdr3_nt: TGTGCCAGCAGTTTATGGGATCAGCCCCAGCATTTT
cdr3_aa: CASSLWDQPQHF

j_call: TRBJ1-5
clone_size: .
v_call: TRBV6-1
d_call: .
cdr3_nt: TGTGCCAGCAGTGAACCTCGCAGGGGATATAGCAATCAGCCCCAGCATTTT
cdr3_aa: CASSEPRRGYSNQPQHF

j_call: TRBJ1-1
clone_size: .
v_call: TRBV6-1
d_call: .
cdr3_nt: TGTGCCAGCGCGAGACCCGAGAACACTGAAGCTTTCTTT
cdr3_aa: CASARPENTEAFF

j_call: TRBJ1-5
clone_size: .
v_call: TRBV6-1
d_call: .
cdr3_nt: TGTGCCAGCAGCGAAGGGGTAGGGAGCAATCAGCCCCAGCATTTT
cdr3_aa: CASSEGVGSNQPQHF

j_call: TRBJ1-3
clone_size: .
v_call: TRBV28
d_call: .
cdr3_nt: TGTGCCTCGACCTGGGGGTTCGGGGACATAGGAAACACCATATATTTT
cdr3_aa: CASTWGFGDIGNTIYF

j_call: TRBJ2-7
clone_size: once
v_call: TRBV9
d_call: TRBD2
cdr3_nt: TGTGCCAGCAGCCCCTGGACTAGCGGGAGCGGCGACGAGCAGTACTTC
cdr3_aa: CASSPWTSGSGDEQYF

j_call: TRBJ2-6
clone_size: .
v_call: TRBV27
d_call: .
cdr3_nt: TGTGCCAGCAGTTTGGGTCGGGGCTCTGGGGCCAACGTCCTGACTTTC
cdr3_aa: CASSLGRGSGANVLTF

j_call: TRBJ2-2
clone_size: .
v_call: TRBV27
d_call: .
cdr3_nt: TGTGCCAGCAGTTGGGCCCCGATTGGCGGGGAGCTGTTTTTT
cdr3_aa: CASSWAPIGGELFF

j_call: TRBJ1-3
clone_size: .
v_call: TRBV27
d_call: .
cdr3_nt: TGTGCCAGCAGTTTATCCCGGGGCTCTGGAAACACCATATATTTT
cdr3_aa: CASSLSRGSGNTIYF

j_call: TRBJ2-1
clone_size: .
v_call: TRBV7-9
d_call: TRBD2
cdr3_nt: TGTGCCAGCAGCTGGAAGAGACTAGCGGGAGATCTTTGGAATGAGCAGTTCTTC
cdr3_aa: CASSWKRLAGDLWNEQFF

j_call: TRBJ2-2
clone_size: once
v_call: TRBV4-2
d_call: .
cdr3_nt: TGTGCCAGCAGCCCTACAGCGAACACCGGGGAGCTGTTTTTT
cdr3_aa: CASSPTANTGELFF

j_call: TRBJ2-3
clone_size: .
v_call: TRBV9
d_call: .
cdr3_nt: TGTGCCAGCAGCGATGGGCTAACTACTAGCACAGATACGCAGTATTTT
cdr3_aa: CASSDGLTTSTDTQYF

j_call: TRBJ2-2
clone_size: .
v_call: TRBV29-1
d_call: .
cdr3_nt: TGCAGCGCAAGAGGGGCTAGCGTGAGTGGAACCGGGGAGCTGTTTTTT
cdr3_aa: CSARGASVSGTGELFF

j_call: TRBJ1-5
clone_size: few
v_call: TRBV28
d_call: .
cdr3_nt: TGTGCCAGCACCACGACATGGGAGGAGAATCAGCCCCAGCATTTT
cdr3_aa: CASTTTWEENQPQHF

j_call: TRBJ2-7
clone_size: .
v_call: TRBV27
d_call: .
cdr3_nt: TGTGCCAGCAGTTCCCGTAGCGGAGTGAATGTAATGGATCCCTACGAGCAGTACTTC
cdr3_aa: CASSSRSGVNVMDPYEQYF

j_call: TRBJ1-2
clone_size: .
v_call: TRBV19
d_call: TRBD1
cdr3_nt: TGTGCCAGTACCCCGGACAGGACAAACTATGGCTACACCTTC
cdr3_aa: CASTPDRTNYGYTF

j_call: TRBJ1-5
clone_size: .
v_call: TRBV28
d_call: .
cdr3_nt: TGTGCCAGCAGTTTGAGAGACAGCAATCAGCCCCAGCATTTT
cdr3_aa: CASSLRDSNQPQHF

j_call: TRBJ2-5
clone_size: .
v_call: TRBV27
d_call: .
cdr3_nt: TGTGCCAGCAGTTACCAAACGGTCCTGGGAGGCCAAGAGACCCAGTACTTC
cdr3_aa: CASSYQTVLGGQETQYF

j_call: TRBJ2-3
clone_size: once
v_call: TRBV7-9
d_call: .
cdr3_nt: TGTGCCAGCAGCCCCACGGGTACGCAGTATTTT
cdr3_aa: CASSPTGTQYF

j_call: TRBJ1-2
clone_size: once
v_call: TRBV27
d_call: .
cdr3_nt: TGTGCCCGTTCGGGGACCCGAAGTGGCTACACCTTC
cdr3_aa: CARSGTRSGYTF

j_call: TRBJ2-1
clone_size: .
v_call: TRBV7-9
d_call: .
cdr3_nt: TGTGCCAGCAGCTTATCGGAGAATGAGCAGTTCTTC
cdr3_aa: CASSLSENEQFF

j_call: TRBJ2-3
clone_size: .
v_call: TRBV27
d_call: .
cdr3_nt: TGTGCCAGCACCATCCCAGGGACAGATACGCAGTATTTT
cdr3_aa: CASTIPGTDTQYF

j_call: TRBJ2-7
clone_size: .
v_call: TRBV28
d_call: .
cdr3_nt: TGTGCCAGCACCAGTCCGGGGTTCTTCTACGAGCAGTACTTC
cdr3_aa: CASTSPGFFYEQYF

j_call: TRBJ1-1
clone_size: .
v_call: TRBV6-5
d_call: .
cdr3_nt: TGTGCCAGCCGGGAGGGGGTTAACACTGAAGCTTTCTTT
cdr3_aa: CASREGVNTEAFF

j_call: TRBJ2-5
clone_size: .
v_call: TRBV28
d_call: .
cdr3_nt: TGTGCCAGCACAGACCGGAGGGGCAGTCCTGAGGGGGAGACCCAGTACTTC
cdr3_aa: CASTDRRGSPEGETQYF

j_call: TRBJ2-3
clone_size: .
v_call: TRBV27
d_call: TRBD2
cdr3_nt: TGTGCCAGCAGTTTAAGGCTAGCGGGAGGGAGGGGAGATACGCAGTATTTT
cdr3_aa: CASSLRLAGGRGDTQYF

j_call: TRBJ2-2
clone_size: .
v_call: TRBV7-9
d_call: TRBD2
cdr3_nt: TGTGCCAGCGGGACTAGCGGCATACTCACCGGGGAGCTGTTTTTT
cdr3_aa: CASGTSGILTGELFF

j_call: TRBJ2-5
clone_size: .
v_call: TRBV27
d_call: .
cdr3_nt: TGTGCCAGCAGTTTATGGTCTGCCGGGGAGACCCAGTACTTC
cdr3_aa: CASSLWSAGETQYF

j_call: TRBJ2-1
clone_size: .
v_call: TRBV7-3
d_call: .
cdr3_nt: TGTGCCAGCAGCTTAAGTGGCGGGGACTACAATGAGCAGTTCTTC
cdr3_aa: CASSLSGGDYNEQFF

j_call: TRBJ2-7
clone_size: .
v_call: TRBV5-1
d_call: TRBD1
cdr3_nt: TGCGCCAGCAGCTTGGAGGACAGGGGGCCCTACGAGCAGTACTTC
cdr3_aa: CASSLEDRGPYEQYF

j_call: TRBJ1-1
clone_size: .
v_call: TRBV6-4
d_call: TRBD1
cdr3_nt: TGTGCCAGCAGCCACAGGGGTGGCACTGAAGCTTTCTTT
cdr3_aa: CASSHRGGTEAFF

j_call: TRBJ2-7
clone_size: .
v_call: TRBV7-6
d_call: .
cdr3_nt: TGTGCCAGCAGCTTAGGGCTCGACCGAACCTACGAGCAGTACTTC
cdr3_aa: CASSLGLDRTYEQYF

j_call: TRBJ2-1
clone_size: .
v_call: TRBV11-2
d_call: TRBD2
cdr3_nt: TGTGCCAGCAGCTTAGGGCTTTTGAGGGAGCGGGACTACAATGAGCAGTTCTTC
cdr3_aa: CASSLGLLRERDYNEQFF

j_call: TRBJ1-1
clone_size: few
v_call: TRBV5-1
d_call: .
cdr3_nt: TGCGCCAGCAGCTTGGATAAAGGGGGAAGTACTGAAGCTTTCTTT
cdr3_aa: CASSLDKGGSTEAFF

j_call: TRBJ2-1
clone_size: .
v_call: TRBV7-9
d_call: TRBD2
cdr3_nt: TGTGCCAGCAGCCAGGGACTAGCGGATGGGGATGAGCAGTTCTTC
cdr3_aa: CASSQGLADGDEQFF

j_call: TRBJ2-7
clone_size: .
v_call: TRBV5-8
d_call: .
cdr3_nt: TGTGCCAGCAGCTTCCGGACCCCGGATGGCGAGCAGTACTTC
cdr3_aa: CASSFRTPDGEQYF

j_call: TRBJ1-1
clone_size: few
v_call: TRBV4-2
d_call: TRBD1
cdr3_nt: TGTGCCAGCAGCCAGACAGGGGGCTATCCTGAAGCTTTCTTT
cdr3_aa: CASSQTGGYPEAFF

j_call: TRBJ2-7
clone_size: .
v_call: TRBV7-6
d_call: TRBD1
cdr3_nt: TGTGCCAGCAGCTTAGCCGGACAGGGGTACGAGCAGTACTTC
cdr3_aa: CASSLAGQGYEQYF

j_call: TRBJ2-7
clone_size: .
v_call: TRBV27
d_call: .
cdr3_nt: TGTGCCAGCAGCCGAATGGGGCGGACCTCAGGTTACGAGCAGTACTTC
cdr3_aa: CASSRMGRTSGYEQYF

j_call: TRBJ2-1
clone_size: .
v_call: TRBV5-3
d_call: .
cdr3_nt: TGTGCCAGAAGCCACGAAGTGTACAATGAGCAGTTCTTC
cdr3_aa: CARSHEVYNEQFF

j_call: TRBJ1-3
clone_size: .
v_call: TRBV27
d_call: .
cdr3_nt: TGTGCCAGCAGTCCCCCTCCAGTTTCCCCTTCGAATCTATCGAGCTTCAATTATAGAAACACCATATATTTT
cdr3_aa: CASSPPPVSPSNLSSFNYRNTIYF

j_call: TRBJ2-5
clone_size: .
v_call: TRBV15
d_call: .
cdr3_nt: TGTGCCACCAGCGAGCCGGGGGTGTGGGAGACCCAGTACTTC
cdr3_aa: CATSEPGVWETQYF

j_call: TRBJ2-7
clone_size: .
v_call: TRBV5-1
d_call: .
cdr3_nt: TGCGCCAGCAGCTTGCGGGGGAGTTACGAGCAGTACTTC
cdr3_aa: CASSLRGSYEQYF

j_call: TRBJ2-1
clone_size: once
v_call: TRBV5-6
d_call: TRBD2
cdr3_nt: TGTGCCAGCAGGCCTGGTCCGGCTAGCGGGAGCCGGGATGAGCAGTTCTTC
cdr3_aa: CASRPGPASGSRDEQFF

j_call: TRBJ2-7
clone_size: .
v_call: TRBV7-9
d_call: .
cdr3_nt: TGTGCCAGCAGCCGCCTGGGGAGCTACGAGCAGTACTTC
cdr3_aa: CASSRLGSYEQYF

j_call: TRBJ2-2
clone_size: .
v_call: TRBV9
d_call: TRBD1
cdr3_nt: TGTGCCAGCAGCGAGGGGCACAGGGGCGCTAAGACCGGGGAGCTGTTTTTT
cdr3_aa: CASSEGHRGAKTGELFF